This T cell receptor (beta chain) was sequenced during a study of persistence of HIV-infected CD4 T cells. Sequencing used immunoSEQ version 4 in survey mode. Repertoires were generated with immunoSEQ multiplex PCR, while TCRdb's copy carries only in-frame clones and drops some. The sample shows about 41,000 clones, about four fifths of them seen only once. Which antigens these TCRs recognize remains unknown. The stimulus was an HIV-1 Gag 15-mer peptide pool, roughly 1 ug/peptide/mL. CD40L-negative CD69-negative CD45RO-high memory CD4+ T cells were sorted as populations depleted of antigen-responding cells. The sample was CD4+ T cells sorted from PBMCs after 18-hour stimulation, taken from a patient who received antiretroviral therapy. The origin of the receptors is an adult man with HIV who was CMV-seropositive.

This sequence joins TRBV2 and TRBJ2-7; D not resolved. There are 13 residues in the CDR3. V dropped 4 bases and J dropped 3 bases, with 10 bases sitting between them. In germline, CDR1 is SNHLY, CDR2 FYNNEI. This CDR3 is CASSGVADYEQYF. Written as DNA, the CDR3 is TGTGCCAGCAGTGGAGTGGCAGACTACGAGCAGTACTTC. The entire variable domain, with the rest obtained from reference TRBV2 and TRBJ2-7, is as follows: EPEVTQTPSHQVTQMGQEVILRCVPISNHLYFYWYRQILGQKVEFLVSFYNNEISEKSEIFDDQFSVERPDGSNFTLKIRSTKLEDSAMYFCASSGVADYEQYFGPGTRLTVT.